The 25 T cell receptor beta chains below were found in one sample sequenced in a study of CD8 T cells in ankylosing spondylitis. In TCRdb, the 5' RACE reads were re-called with MiXCR into one record per CDR3 protein. The table has approximately 150,000 distinct CDR3 sequences, around two fifths seen once. The sequenced sample consisted of synovial fluid, either unsorted or a sorted T cell fraction (not recorded which). The receptors come from a male donor with ankylosing spondylitis.

This chain connects TRBV6-2 or TRBV6-3 to TRBJ2-1; 10 nucleotides line up with TRBD2. V lost 5 bases and J lost 5; bases outside the gene matches: 9. Germline values: CDR1 MNHEY, CDR2 SVGEGT. The CDR3 has 16 amino acids. The chain's CDR3 is CASSAELAGSDNEQFF. CDR3 in DNA: TGTGCCAGCAGTGCCGAACTAGCGGGAAGCGACAATGAGCAGTTCTTC.

This clonotype has more than one count but fewer than ten. This chain uses TRBV11-2 with TRBJ2-5, with D possibly being TRBD2 (6 bases). The CDR3 totals 13 residues. The germline V and J ends were trimmed by 5 bases and 4 bases, with 11 bases remaining between them. Germline V gene sequence: CDR1 SGHAT, CDR2 FQNNGV. CDR3 nucleotides: TGTGCCAGCAGCCCCCCTAGCGTAGAGACCCAGTACTTC. Translation: CASSPPSVETQYF. Looking up the rest from reference TRBV11-2 and TRBJ2-5 gives the full variable domain: EAGVAQSPRYKIIEKRQSVAFWCNPISGHATLYWYQQILGQGPKLLIQFQNNGVVDDSQLPKDRFSAERLKGVDSTLKIQPAKLEDSAVYLCASSPPSVETQYFGPGTRLLVL.

The gene calls are TRBV12-3 or TRBV12-4 and TRBJ1-1; D call uncertain. Trimming cost V 5 bases and J 3 bases, with 13 bases left between them. CDR3 size: 14 residues. CDR3 residues: CASSVYSLDTEAFF. The CDR3 DNA follows: TGTGCCAGCAGTGTCTACAGTTTGGACACTGAAGCTTTCTTT.

V gene TRBV2 combines with J gene TRBJ1-2; 10 nucleotides agree with TRBD1. Trimming at V came to 2 bases and at J to 6 bases, leaving 9 bases not matched to a gene. Germline V gene data show CDR1 as SNHLY and CDR2 as FYNNEI. The CDR3 loop spans 16 amino acids. Written as DNA, the CDR3 is TGTGCCAGCAGTGAACAGACAGGGGGCGGAGGTGATGGCTACACCTTC. It codes for CASSEQTGGGGDGYTF.

This chain uses TRBV10-3 with TRBJ2-7; TRBD1 aligns across 9 bases. Trimming took 4 bases from V and 8 from J; bases not matched to a gene: 18. The CDR3 sequence is 17 residues long. Per germline, CDR1 ENHRY and CDR2 SYGVKD. CDR3 coding DNA: TGTGCCATCAGTGGAGCCCGGGACAGGGTTTACGAACTTCAGCAGTACTTC. Protein product: CAISGARDRVYELQQYF.

This clonotype was detected only once. This chain joins TRBV11-2 and TRBJ2-1; weak D call: TRBD2 (5 bases). Between the trimmed V and J ends, which lost 0 bases and 4 bases, there was a span of 16 bases. Germline V gene lookup returns CDR1 SGHAT and CDR2 FQNNGV. The CDR3 extends over 17 amino acids. CDR3 in DNA: TGTGCCAGCAGCTTAGAGGGCGGGCATTCGGCATACAATGAGCAGTTCTTC. Its protein product is CASSLEGGHSAYNEQFF.

The J gene is TRBJ1-1, the V gene TRBV11-2, with D perhaps TRBD1 (6 bases). Germline lookup yields CDR1 SGHAT and CDR2 FQNNGV. CDR3 length: 18 amino acids. Trimming left V 0 bases short and J 1 base short, with 18 bases between. CDR3 in DNA: TGTGCCAGCAGCTTAGAGCCCCGGCAGGGGCGACGGAACACTGAAGCTTTCTTT. It translates to CASSLEPRQGRRNTEAFF.

The chain has TRBV4-2 and TRBJ2-3; 8 bases align to TRBD2. After removal of 5 bases from V and 3 bases from J, the junction contained 7 bases not matched to a gene. The CDR3 extends over 15 amino acids. Germline lookup yields CDR1 LGHNA and CDR2 YNFKEQ. The CDR3 protein is CASSGRLALTDTQYF. DNA for the CDR3: TGTGCCAGCAGCGGCCGACTAGCGCTGACAGATACGCAGTATTTT.

The gene calls are TRBV12-3 or TRBV12-4 and TRBJ2-3, with D perhaps TRBD1 (6 bases). V shed 5 bases and J shed 4 bases, with 16 bases lying between them. The CDR3 extends over 15 amino acids. The CDR3 here is CASSPRPGAADTQYF. The CDR3 DNA follows: TGTGCCAGCAGTCCCAGGCCAGGGGCGGCAGATACGCAGTATTTT.

The genes are TRBV12-3 or TRBV12-4 and TRBJ2-1; 11 nucleotides line up with TRBD1. The junction had 7 bases not matched to a gene; V was cut back by 5 bases and J by 4 bases. This CDR3 has 16 amino acids. The CDR3 nucleotides are TGTGCCAGCAGTCATACCGGGACAGGGGGTTACAATGAGCAGTTCTTC. Translating it yields CASSHTGTGGYNEQFF.

This clonotype has a single count. The V and J genes are TRBV13 and TRBJ2-7; 13 bases map to TRBD2. Trimming took 5 bases from V and 3 from J; bases not matched to a gene: 7. CDR1 is PRHDT, CDR2 FYEKMQ, per germline (reference sequence). The CDR3 is made up of 16 amino acids. Here the CDR3 reads CASSPWTSGGIYEQYF. The CDR3 nucleotides are TGTGCCAGCAGCCCCTGGACTAGCGGGGGAATCTACGAGCAGTACTTC.

This clonotype was observed many times. V gene TRBV6-1 combines with J gene TRBJ2-7, with 13 positions matching TRBD2. This CDR3 has 14 amino acids. Germline-derived CDR1 and CDR2 are MNHNS and SASEGT. V was clipped by 5 bases and J by 8 bases; unmatched bases: 6. The CDR3 nucleotides are TGTGCCAGCAGTCCCTGGACTAGCGGGGGACAGCAGTACTTC. This sequence encodes CASSPWTSGGQQYF.

Only one count was recorded for this clonotype. V is TRBV4-1 and J is TRBJ1-1, with D possibly being TRBD1 (6 bases). The CDR3 contains 16 residues. Per germline, CDR1 MGHRA and CDR2 YSYEKL. V dropped 1 base and J dropped 1 base, with 13 bases sitting between them. CDR3 sequence: CASSQGGGGANTEAFF. The CDR3 DNA reads as TGCGCCAGCAGCCAAGGAGGTGGGGGGGCGAACACTGAAGCTTTCTTT.

This clonotype was seen only a few times. The chain has TRBV3-1 and TRBJ1-5; TRBD1 is a possible D gene (5 bases). V lost 2 bases, J lost 1 base, and 9 bases lay in between. Germline CDR1 is LGHDT and CDR2 is YNNKEL (reference sequence). CDR3 length equals 15 residues. CDR3 bases: TGTGCCAGCAGCCAAACCTGGGGGAGCAATCAGCCCCAGCATTTT. Protein product: CASSQTWGSNQPQHF.

In this sample, this clonotype turned up a few times. The rearrangement joins TRBV28 to TRBJ2-7; possible D gene TRBD1, 5 bases. In germline, CDR1 is MDHEN, CDR2 SYDVKM. The CDR3 is 12 amino acids. The V end was cut by 1 base, the J end by 7 bases, with 8 bases between. CDR3 residues: CASSLSGMEQYF. The CDR3 DNA sequence: TGTGCCAGCAGTTTATCAGGGATGGAGCAGTACTTC.

This clonotype was counted between two and nine times. The chain couples TRBV7-9 to TRBJ2-3; perhaps TRBD2 as D (5 bases). The V gene lost 6 bases and the J gene lost 2 bases, with 9 bases spanning the gap. Germline V gene data show CDR1 as SEHNR and CDR2 as FQNEAQ (reference sequence). CDR3 length: 13 amino acids. This CDR3 is CASRRENTDTQYF. CDR3 sequence (DNA): TGTGCCAGCAGACGGGAAAACACAGATACGCAGTATTTT.

The CDR3 spells CASSLGDGGDNEQFF. DNA of the CDR3: TGTGCCAGCAGTTTAGGGGATGGTGGTGACAATGAGCAGTTCTTC. This rearrangement joins TRBV27 to TRBJ2-1; D uncertain. Trimming removed 2 bases at V and 5 bases at J, with 13 bases between. This CDR3 is built from 15 residues. Germline CDR1 reads MNHEY; CDR2 reads SMNVEV (reference sequence).

The J gene is TRBJ2-1, the V gene TRBV29-1; D not certain. Germline V lookup: CDR1 SQVTM, CDR2 ANQGSEA. The V end lost 4 bases, the J end lost 0 bases, and 13 bases lay between the germline ends. The CDR3 runs 15 residues. CDR3 amino acids: CSVVGQTISYNEQFF. The CDR3 DNA sequence: TGCAGCGTTGTCGGGCAGACAATCTCCTACAATGAGCAGTTCTTC.

This clonotype was observed many times. The rearrangement links TRBV29-1 to TRBJ2-1, with TRBD1 matching 7 bases. This CDR3 spans 16 amino acids. V shed 5 bases, J shed 2 bases, and the junction held 12 bases outside the gene matches. CDR1 SQVTM and CDR2 ANQGSEA come from the germline V gene. For the CDR3, the DNA is TGCAGCGTTATAGAGACAGGGCAGAAAGCCTACAATGAGCAGTTCTTC. Its protein is CSVIETGQKAYNEQFF.

A few counts support this clonotype. The rearrangement uses TRBV2 and TRBJ2-1, with 10 bases that match TRBD2. V was clipped by 7 bases and J by 1 base; unmatched bases: 10. CDR3 length: 17 amino acids. CDR1 SNHLY and CDR2 FYNNEI come from the germline V gene. The CDR3, as DNA: TGTGCCAGCACGGCTAGCGGGGGAACAACTTCCTACAATGAGCAGTTCTTC. This gives the protein CASTASGGTTSYNEQFF.

The chain carries TRBV30 and TRBJ2-2; D call uncertain. From germline, CDR1 is GTSNPN and CDR2 SVGIG (reference sequence). This CDR3 has 13 amino acids. V was trimmed by 2 bases and J by 6 bases, leaving 10 bases between them. Here the CDR3 DNA reads TGTGCCTGGAGTACACACATCCCCGGGGAGCTGTTTTTT. Its protein is CAWSTHIPGELFF.

This clonotype occurred a few times. The chain carries TRBV29-1 and TRBJ2-1, with D maybe TRBD2 (6 bases). This CDR3 has 13 amino acids. CDR1 is SQVTM, CDR2 ANQGSEA, per germline. CDR3 DNA: TGCAGTACTCGGGAGATCTCCTACAATGAGCAGTTCTTC. This codes for CSTREISYNEQFF.

This chain connects TRBV5-1 to TRBJ2-1, with D uncertain. The germline V gene encodes CDR1 SGHRS and CDR2 YFSETQ. The length of the CDR3 is 13 residues. V was cut by 1 base and J by 6 bases, with 8 bases left in between. The DNA for the CDR3 is TGCGCCAGCAGCTTGCCTAACCCCAATGAGCAGTTCTTC. Amino acid sequence: CASSLPNPNEQFF.

This clonotype was seen more than once but under ten times. The V gene is TRBV24-1, the J gene TRBJ2-2, with TRBD1 as a possible D gene (5 bases). The CDR3 covers 15 residues. Germline V lookup: CDR1 KGHDR, CDR2 SFDVKD. V lost 3 bases to trimming and J lost 3 bases, with 10 bases between them. CDR3 sequence: CATSDQGVDTGELFF. The CDR3 region has the DNA TGTGCCACCAGTGATCAAGGGGTGGACACCGGGGAGCTGTTTTTT.

In DNA form, the CDR3 reads TGTGCCAGCAGCCAAGTCCCAGAACACGATAGCAATCAGCCCCAGCATTTT. Translation: CASSQVPEHDSNQPQHF. V is TRBV3-1 and J is TRBJ1-5; D is unclear. Per the germline V gene, CDR1 is LGHDT and CDR2 is YNNKEL (reference sequence). V gave up 1 base and J gave up 0 bases, with 13 bases separating them. This CDR3 contains 17 residues.